The sequence of this T cell receptor (beta chain) was determined in a study of CD8+CD57+ T cells in acquired aplastic anemia. Background on the study: Mean yield of DNA from sorted CD4+ and CD8+ cells was approximately 3 ug. Average CD4+ read depth in healthy donors was roughly 10 million reads.

As regards this clonotype: An end of the junction differs from the germline gene, which may be a read error.

This CDR3 spans 16 amino acids. Germline CDR1 SGHTA, CDR2 FQGTGA. Genomic DNA, the template, was used for profiling of the TCR beta VDJ and CDR3. TCRdb passed the reads through MiXCR, listing each CDR3 protein once. The table has 350,000 to 450,000 distinct CDR3 sequences, under 80% seen once. Sequencing was carried out using sorted CD4+, CD8+, or CD8+CD57+ T cells (not recorded which) from PBMCs. This chain connects TRBV7-3 to TRBJ1-1; D perhaps matches TRBD1 (5 bases). The TCR comes from a human donor in good health, serving as a control. The CDR3 loop is CATSREGPGMPTVAFF. DNA for the CDR3: TGTGCCACCAGCAGAGAGGGGCCTGGCATGCCCACTGTTGCTTTCTTT.